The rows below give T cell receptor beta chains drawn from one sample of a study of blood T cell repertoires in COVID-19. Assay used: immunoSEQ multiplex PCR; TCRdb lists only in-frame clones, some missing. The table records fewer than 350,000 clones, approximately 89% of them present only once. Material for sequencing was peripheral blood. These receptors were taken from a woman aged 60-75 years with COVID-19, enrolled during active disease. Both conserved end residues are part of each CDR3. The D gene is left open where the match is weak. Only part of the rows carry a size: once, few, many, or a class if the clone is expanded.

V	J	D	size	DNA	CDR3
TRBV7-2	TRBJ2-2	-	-	TGTGCCAGCAGCCGTTATCAGGGGACCGGGGAGCTGTTTTTT	CASSRYQGTGELFF
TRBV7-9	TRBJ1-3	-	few	TGTGCCAGCAGCTTAGTAGGCAGGCTCTCTGGAAACACCATATATTTT	CASSLVGRLSGNTIYF
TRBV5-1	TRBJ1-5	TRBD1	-	TGCGCCAGCAGCCCCCAGGGGGGAGCTCAGCCCCAGCATTTT	CASSPQGGAQPQHF
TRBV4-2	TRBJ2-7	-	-	TGTGCCAGCAGCCAAGAGGAGACAGACTCCTACGAGCAGTACTTC	CASSQEETDSYEQYF
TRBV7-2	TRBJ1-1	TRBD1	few	TGTGCCAGCAGCCCCGACGCAGGGGGCACTGAAGCTTTCTTT	CASSPDAGGTEAFF
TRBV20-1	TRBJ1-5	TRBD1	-	TGCAGTGCTAGTCACCCCCCCGGGACAGGTGGAAATCAGCCCCAGCATTTT	CSASHPPGTGGNQPQHF
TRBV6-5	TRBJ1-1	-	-	TGTGCCAGCAGTTACGGTCGTCAGGGAAACACTGAAGCTTTCTTT	CASSYGRQGNTEAFF
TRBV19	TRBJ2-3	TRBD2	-	TGTGCCAGTAGTATAAGGGGTGGCGGGGGGGCTCCAGATACGCAGTATTTT	CASSIRGGGGAPDTQYF
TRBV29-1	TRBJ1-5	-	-	TGCAGCGTCCGGAGGGATAGCAATCAGCCCCAGCATTTT	CSVRRDSNQPQHF
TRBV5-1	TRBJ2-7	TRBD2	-	TGCGCCAGCAAGGTTGGCGGGGGGACCTACGAGCAGTACTTC	CASKVGGGTYEQYF
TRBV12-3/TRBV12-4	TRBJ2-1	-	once	TGTGCCAGCAGTTTCGGGGGTAATGAGCAGTTCTTC	CASSFGGNEQFF
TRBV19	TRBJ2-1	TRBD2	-	TGTGCCAGTACCGGCGGGGGGGCAATTTATGAGCAGTTCTTC	CASTGGGAIYEQFF
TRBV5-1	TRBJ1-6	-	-	TGCGCCAGCAGCTTGGGACAGGTGGATAATTCACCCCTCCACTTT	CASSLGQVDNSPLHF
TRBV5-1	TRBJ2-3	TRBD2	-	TGCGCCAGCAGCCCCCTTAGCGGGGGAAGCACAGATACGCAGTATTTT	CASSPLSGGSTDTQYF
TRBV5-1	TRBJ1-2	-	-	TGCGCCAGCAGTAGAGCCTTGTCCATCAGGGATAACTATGGCTACACCTTC	CASSRALSIRDNYGYTF
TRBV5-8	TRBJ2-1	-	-	TGTGCCAGCAGCTTCACCACAGGAGCGAGTGAGCAGTTCTTC	CASSFTTGASEQFF
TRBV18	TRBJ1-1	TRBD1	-	TGTGCCAGCTCAGCGTCACAGGGGCGTAGCACTGAAGCTTTCTTT	CASSASQGRSTEAFF
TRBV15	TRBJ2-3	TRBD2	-	TGTGCCACCAGCCAGACTAGCGGGGCATACACAGATACGCAGTATTTT	CATSQTSGAYTDTQYF
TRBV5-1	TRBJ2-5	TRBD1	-	TGCGCCAGCAGCCATACAGGGGGCGGCCAAGAGACCCAGTACTTC	CASSHTGGGQETQYF
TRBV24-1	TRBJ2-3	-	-	TGTGCCACCAGTGACCCCGGGATCGGCACAGATACGCAGTATTTT	CATSDPGIGTDTQYF
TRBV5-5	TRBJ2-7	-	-	TGTGCCAGCAGCTTGGGAGGCGGGACGGTGACCTACGAGCAGTACTTC	CASSLGGGTVTYEQYF
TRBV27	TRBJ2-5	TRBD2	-	TGTGCCAGCAGTTTGGGGACTAGCAGGGGGGGGGAGACCCAGTACTTC	CASSLGTSRGGETQYF
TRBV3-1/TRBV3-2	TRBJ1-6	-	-	TGTGCCAGCAGCCCCCGACTGAAAAGCTCCTATAATTCACCCCTCCACTTT	CASSPRLKSSYNSPLHF
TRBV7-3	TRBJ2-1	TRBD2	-	TGTGCCAGCAGCCCCCGGACTAGCCCGAGCTCCTACAATGAGCAGTTCTTC	CASSPRTSPSSYNEQFF
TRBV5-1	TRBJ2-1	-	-	TGCGCCAGCAGCTTGCCGGCGGATGAGCAGTTCTTC	CASSLPADEQFF
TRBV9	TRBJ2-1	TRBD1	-	TGTGCCAGCAGCCCCTGGGGAGGGTCGGGACAGGGGGATAATGAGCAGTTCTTC	CASSPWGGSGQGDNEQFF
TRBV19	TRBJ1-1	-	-	TGTGCCAGTAGTATACGTTTAGAAGCTTTCTTT	CASSIRLEAFF
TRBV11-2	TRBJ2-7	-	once	TGTGCCAGCAGCTTAGCCACTCGGAAAGAGGGCTACGAGCAGTACTTC	CASSLATRKEGYEQYF
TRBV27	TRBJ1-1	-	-	TGTGCCAGCAGTTTATCCATCGGAGTAGGAGCTTTCTTT	CASSLSIGVGAFF
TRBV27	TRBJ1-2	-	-	TGTGCCAGCAGCCCCCGGCAGGGGTCCTATGGCTACACCTTC	CASSPRQGSYGYTF
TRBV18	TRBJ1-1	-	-	TGTGCCAGCTCACCTAGTAACACTGAAGCTTTCTTT	CASSPSNTEAFF
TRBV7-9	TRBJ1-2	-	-	TGTGCCAGCAGCTTAGGTGGCACCTGGGGCCAAGGCTACACCTTC	CASSLGGTWGQGYTF
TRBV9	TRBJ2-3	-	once	TGTGCCAGCAGCCCTAGCACAGATACGCAGTATTTT	CASSPSTDTQYF
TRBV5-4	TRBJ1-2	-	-	TGTGCCAGCAGCCGCCCTGACACGAGATATGGCTACACCTTC	CASSRPDTRYGYTF
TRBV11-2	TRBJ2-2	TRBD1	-	TGTGCCAGCAGCTACCGACAGGGGGCAGGGACCGGGGAGCTGTTTTTT	CASSYRQGAGTGELFF
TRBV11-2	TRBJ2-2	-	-	TGTGCCAGCAGCTTAAAACTAGACGGCACCGGGGAGCTGTTTTTT	CASSLKLDGTGELFF
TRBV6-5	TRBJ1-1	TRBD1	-	TGTGCCAGCAGTTACAAGGGCAGGGGGCGCACTGAAGCTTTCTTT	CASSYKGRGRTEAFF
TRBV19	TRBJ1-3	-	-	TGTGCCAGTAGTACTCCCTGGACACTCTCTGGAAACACCATATATTTT	CASSTPWTLSGNTIYF
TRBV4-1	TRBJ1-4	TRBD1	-	TGCGCCAGCAGCCAAGTAGGACTTACAGGGGATAATGAAAAACTGTTTTTT	CASSQVGLTGDNEKLFF
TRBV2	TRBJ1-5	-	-	TGTGCCAGCAGGCGCGGGCTGGGTCAGCCCCAGCATTTT	CASRRGLGQPQHF
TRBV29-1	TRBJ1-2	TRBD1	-	TGCAGCGTTGCACAGGGGAACTATGGCTACACCTTC	CSVAQGNYGYTF
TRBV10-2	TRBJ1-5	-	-	TGCGCCAGCAGTGAGACAGGGATGTCTAACGTAGCCCAGCATTTT	CASSETGMSNVAQHF
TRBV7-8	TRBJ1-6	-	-	TGTGCCAGCAGCTTCTCTTCTTCCAGTGGGAGCTCCTATAATTCACCCCTCCACTTT	CASSFSSSSGSSYNSPLHF
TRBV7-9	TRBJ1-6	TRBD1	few	TGTGCCAGCAGCCGCCCGGGACAGGGTACGACACCCCTCCACTTT	CASSRPGQGTTPLHF
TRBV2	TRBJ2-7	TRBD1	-	TGTGCCAGACCGAACGACAGGGGCGTAATATTC	CARPNDRGVIF
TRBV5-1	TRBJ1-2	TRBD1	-	TGCGCCAGCAGCTTAGATAGCACAGGGGGTGGCTATGGCTACACCTTC	CASSLDSTGGGYGYTF
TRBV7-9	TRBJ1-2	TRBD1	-	TGTGCCAGCAGCTTAGGATCAGGAGGGGGCACGGGGGGCTACACCTTC	CASSLGSGGGTGGYTF
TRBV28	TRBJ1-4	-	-	TGTGCCAGCAGTTTACAGGGGACGGCAACTAATGAAAAACTGTTTTTT	CASSLQGTATNEKLFF
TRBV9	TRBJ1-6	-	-	TGTGCCAGCAGTGGAGAGTGGAAAGGGGCCCTCCACTTT	CASSGEWKGALHF
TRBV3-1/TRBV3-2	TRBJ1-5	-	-	TGTGCCAGCAGCCAAGCGGGGGGGCCCCAGCATTTT	CASSQAGGPQHF
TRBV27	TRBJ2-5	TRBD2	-	TGTGCCAGCAGTTTTTTAGCGGGGGGTCCCCAAGAGACCCAGTACTTC	CASSFLAGGPQETQYF
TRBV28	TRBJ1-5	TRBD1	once	TGTGCCAGCAATACAGGGGGCGGCCAGCCCCAGCATTTT	CASNTGGGQPQHF